The entry below gives a single T cell receptor (beta chain) sequence along with its context. The PCR had 60 Vbeta and 13 Jbeta primers. This table comes from immunoSEQ multiplex PCR, and its TCRdb copy is limited to in-frame clones, with some not included. The sample data list around 75,000 clones. This sample stems from a study of cytomegalovirus exposure and HLA in healthy donors. The CDR3 consists of 14 residues. Germline CDR1 and CDR2: WSHSY and SAAADI. After removal of 3 bases from V and 5 bases from J, the junction contained 7 bases not matched to a gene. The sample was PBMCs. This clonotype was sampled from a man over 45 in good health and CMV-seropositive. The chain has TRBV10-2 and TRBJ2-7; 7 bases fit TRBD1. The CDR3 bases are TGCGCCAGCAGTGACCACACAGGGGACCACGAGCAGTACTTC. It is translated as CASSDHTGDHEQYF.